The present T cell receptor (beta chain) was sequenced within a study of T cell changes during pregnancy in multiple sclerosis. Clones were read by immunoSEQ multiplex PCR, and TCRdb kept only the in-frame ones, dropping some. Here the sample spans about 36,000 clones, roughly 91% being singletons. V trimming: 6 bases; J trimming: 5 bases; junction bases outside the gene matches: 9. CDR1 is MNHNY and CDR2 is SVGAGI in the germline V gene (reference sequence). The length of the CDR3 is 15 residues. The sequencing here drew on CD4+ T cells from peripheral blood mononuclear cells, taken in the second trimester of pregnancy. This chain joins TRBV6-6 and TRBJ2-7; 11 bases fit TRBD1. This TCR came from a female donor in good health, enrolled as a control in a pregnancy study. This CDR3 reads CASRLRDRGTDEQYF. The CDR3 region has the DNA TGTGCCAGCAGGTTAAGGGACAGGGGGACGGACGAGCAGTACTTC.